The rows below give T cell receptor beta chains drawn from one sample of a study of blood T cell repertoires in COVID-19. The method was immunoSEQ multiplex PCR; TCRdb's version includes in-frame clones alone and lacks a portion of them. In the table there are some 65,000 clones, less than 95% of which are singletons. Sequenced sample: peripheral blood. The receptors come from a man aged 50-60 years with COVID-19, enrolled during active disease. CDR3s include the opening cysteine and the closing phenylalanine or tryptophan. The D gene is left open where the match is weak. Rows give clone size only sometimes, using once, few, many, or a class for an expanded clone.

J | D | size | V | CDR3 | DNA
TRBJ2-1 | TRBD2 | . | TRBV19 | CASRLAGTQYNEQFF | TGTGCCAGTAGACTAGCGGGAACTCAATACAATGAGCAGTTCTTC
TRBJ2-4 | . | . | TRBV5-1 | CASSLGPGGMKNIQYF | TGCGCCAGCAGCTTGGGACCTGGCGGGATGAAAAACATTCAGTACTTC
TRBJ2-7 | TRBD2 | . | TRBV11-2 | CASSLWGGYEQYF | TGTGCCAGCAGCTTATGGGGGGGCTACGAGCAGTACTTC
TRBJ2-7 | TRBD1 | few | TRBV29-1 | CSVVEDRDSHYEQYF | TGCAGCGTTGTGGAGGACCGGGACAGCCACTACGAGCAGTACTTC
TRBJ2-3 | TRBD1 | . | TRBV6-4 | CASSPGTGNTDTQYF | TGTGCCAGCAGTCCCGGGACAGGGAACACAGATACGCAGTATTTT
TRBJ2-7 | . | once | TRBV7-2 | CASSFRGKGSYEQYF | TGTGCCAGCAGCTTCCGGGGTAAAGGTTCCTACGAGCAGTACTTC
TRBJ1-1 | TRBD1 | . | TRBV19 | CASSSLTGAAGTEAFF | TGTGCCAGTAGTTCCCTGACAGGGGCCGCCGGCACTGAAGCTTTCTTT
TRBJ1-1 | . | . | TRBV5-4 | CASSLGGLSGGTEAFF | TGTGCCAGCAGCTTGGGGGGACTGTCGGGAGGGACTGAAGCTTTCTTT
TRBJ2-3 | TRBD2 | . | TRBV6-2/TRBV6-3 | CASSYHGRSVGADTQYF | TGTGCCAGCAGTTACCACGGGAGGAGCGTCGGGGCAGATACGCAGTATTTT
TRBJ2-7 | . | once | TRBV7-2 | CASSSGLTPYEQYF | TGTGCCAGCAGCTCTGGACTCACCCCATACGAGCAGTACTTC
TRBJ2-2 | TRBD1 | . | TRBV3-1/TRBV3-2 | CASSQVSLPGQGSGTGELFF | TGTGCCAGCAGCCAAGTCTCCTTACCGGGACAGGGGAGCGGCACCGGGGAGCTGTTTTTT
TRBJ2-5 | . | . | TRBV28 | CASSLMGHQETQYF | TGTGCCAGCAGTTTAATGGGGCATCAAGAGACCCAGTACTTC
TRBJ2-7 | . | few | TRBV29-1 | CSVEEKGYEQYF | TGCAGCGTTGAAGAGAAGGGGTACGAGCAGTACTTC
TRBJ2-1 | TRBD1 | . | TRBV30 | CAWGQGVEGEQFF | TGTGCCTGGGGACAGGGGGTAGAAGGTGAGCAGTTCTTC